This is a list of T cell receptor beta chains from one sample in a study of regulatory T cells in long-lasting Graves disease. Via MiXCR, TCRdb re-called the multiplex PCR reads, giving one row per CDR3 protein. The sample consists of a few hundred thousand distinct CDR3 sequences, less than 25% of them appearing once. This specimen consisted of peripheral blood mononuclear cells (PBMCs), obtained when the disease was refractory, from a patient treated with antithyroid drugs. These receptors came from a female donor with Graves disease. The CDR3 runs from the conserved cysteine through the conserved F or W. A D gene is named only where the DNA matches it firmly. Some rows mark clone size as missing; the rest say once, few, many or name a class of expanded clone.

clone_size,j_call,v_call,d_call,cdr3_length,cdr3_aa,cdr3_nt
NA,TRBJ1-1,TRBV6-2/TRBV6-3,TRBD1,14,CASSYSGTATEAFF,TGTGCCAGCAGTTACTCGGGGACAGCCACTGAAGCTTTCTTT
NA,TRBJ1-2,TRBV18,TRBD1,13,CASSLDREWGYTF,TGTGCCAGCTCACTGGACAGGGAATGGGGCTACACCTTC
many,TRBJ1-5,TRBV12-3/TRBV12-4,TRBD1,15,CASSSGQGLNQPQHF,TGTGCCAGCAGTTCAGGACAGGGCCTTAATCAGCCCCAGCATTTT
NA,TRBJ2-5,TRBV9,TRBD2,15,CASSKGTGREETQYF,TGTGCCAGCAGTAAGGGGACCGGGAGGGAGGAGACCCAGTACTTC
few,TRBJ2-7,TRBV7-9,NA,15,CASSDRDTKPYEQYF,TGTGCCAGCAGCGACCGGGACACCAAACCCTACGAGCAGTACTTC
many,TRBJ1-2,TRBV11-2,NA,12,CASSLDSHGYTF,TGTGCCAGCAGCTTGGACAGTCATGGCTACACCTTC
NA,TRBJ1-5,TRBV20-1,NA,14,CSASGGGGNQPQHF,TGCAGTGCTAGTGGGGGTGGGGGCAATCAGCCCCAGCATTTT
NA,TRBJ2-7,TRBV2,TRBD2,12,CASRDGLAGDRF,TGTGCCAGCAGGGACGGACTAGCGGGAGACCGCTTC
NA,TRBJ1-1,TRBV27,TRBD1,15,CASNPGQGRGTEAFF,TGTGCCAGCAACCCGGGACAGGGACGGGGCACTGAAGCTTTCTTT
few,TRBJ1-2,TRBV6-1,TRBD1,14,CASRSGTVFYGYTF,TGTGCCAGCAGATCCGGGACAGTCTTTTATGGCTACACCTTC
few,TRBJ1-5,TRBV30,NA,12,CAWSDRDQPQHF,TGTGCCTGGAGTGATCGGGATCAGCCCCAGCATTTT
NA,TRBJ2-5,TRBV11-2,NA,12,CASSPHSETQYF,TGTGCCAGCAGCCCTCATTCAGAGACCCAGTACTTC
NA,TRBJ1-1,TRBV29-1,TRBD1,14,CSVWGNTGDTEAFF,TGCAGCGTTTGGGGGAATACAGGGGACACTGAAGCTTTCTTT
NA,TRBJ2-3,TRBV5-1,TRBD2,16,CASRRTSGSNTDTQYF,TGCGCCAGCAGAAGGACTAGCGGGAGTAACACAGATACGCAGTATTTT
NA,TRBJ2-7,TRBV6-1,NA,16,CASTAVKNSPPYEQYF,TGTGCCAGCACGGCTGTCAAGAATTCTCCCCCCTACGAGCAGTACTTC
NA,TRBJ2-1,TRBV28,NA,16,CASSPPWGAQANEQFF,TGTGCCAGCAGTCCCCCGTGGGGGGCGCAGGCCAATGAGCAGTTCTTC
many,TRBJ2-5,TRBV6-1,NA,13,CASSLVLLRTQYF,TGTGCCAGCAGTCTCGTCCTTTTGAGGACCCAGTACTTC
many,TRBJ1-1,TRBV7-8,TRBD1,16,CASSSYGGTGPMLAFF,TGTGCCAGCAGCTCATATGGGGGGACAGGCCCAATGTTGGCTTTCTTT
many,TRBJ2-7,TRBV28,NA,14,CASSLSSGTGEQYF,TGTGCCAGCAGTTTATCTTCAGGAACGGGTGAGCAGTACTTC
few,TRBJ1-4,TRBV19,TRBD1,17,CASSIRTGYDTNEKLFF,TGTGCCAGTAGTATCCGGACAGGGTATGACACTAATGAAAAACTGTTTTTT
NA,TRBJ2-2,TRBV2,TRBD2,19,CASNLKGTSGRVNTGELFF,TGTGCCAGCAATCTTAAAGGGACTAGCGGGAGGGTAAACACCGGGGAGCTGTTTTTT
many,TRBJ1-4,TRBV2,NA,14,CASRVFTTNEKLFF,TGTGCCAGCAGGGTTTTCACAACTAATGAAAAACTGTTTTTT